The clone carrying this T cell receptor beta chain was seen more than once but under ten times. The CDR3 covers 15 residues. Germline V CDR1 and CDR2: WSHSY, SAAADI. Trimming took 6 bases from V and 0 from J, leaving 12 bases between them. These data come from a study of T-cell reconstitution after alpha-beta-depleted transplantation in children. Construction of the TCRbeta library involved unique molecular identifiers. TCRdb itself ran the PCR reads through MiXCR, one entry per CDR3 protein. The sample carries more than 200,000 distinct CDR3 sequences, under 8.5% recorded once. Specimen: PBMCs, mostly from graft donor cells, collected 360 days after TCRalphabeta/CD19-depleted stem cell transplant. The V call is TRBV10-2, the J call TRBJ2-1; no firm D call. The clonotype originates from a male patient aged 2-15 years who had a stem cell transplant for acute myeloid leukemia, so the T cells may come from the graft donor. CDR3 sequence reads: CASRTEAPSYNEQFF. DNA of the CDR3: TGCGCCAGCAGGACCGAAGCTCCCTCCTACAATGAGCAGTTCTTC.